This TCR beta chain was retrieved from a study of cytomegalovirus exposure and HLA in healthy donors. The PCR used 60 Vbeta and 13 Jbeta primers. Sequencing was performed with immunoSEQ multiplex PCR; in TCRdb, only in-frame clones are kept and a portion is missing. In the table there are about 140,000 clones, approximately 80% of which are singletons. The ends were cut back, 4 bases at V and 4 bases at J, with 22 bases in the middle. Germline V gene data show CDR1 as SGHAT and CDR2 as FQNNGV. The CDR3 spans 17 residues. Input material: PBMCs. The genes are TRBV11-2 and TRBJ2-5; the D gene is possibly TRBD1 (6 bases). The sequence came from a man aged 35 to 55 in good health and CMV-seronegative. Here the CDR3 DNA reads TGTGCCAGCAGCTCTTTTAACGAACAGGGATGGCGAGAGACCCAGTACTTC. It translates to CASSSFNEQGWRETQYF.